The 2 T cell receptor beta chains given below trace back to one sample, sequenced in a study of control samples from healthy donors and cancer patients. Generated by immunoSEQ multiplex PCR, the TCRdb table keeps only in-frame clones and is missing some. The sample lists roughly 98,000 clones; approximately 95% were seen once. The sample was blood. The receptors originated from a man aged 18 to 29 in good health.

J is TRBJ1-1 and V is TRBV6-4; unclear D gene. Trimming took off 10 bases at V and 1 base at J, with 13 bases between the two ends. This CDR3 contains 13 residues. From germline, CDR1 is MRHNA and CDR2 SNTAGT. This CDR3 is CATPGWANTEAFF. CDR3 nucleotide sequence: TGTGCCACCCCAGGATGGGCGAACACTGAAGCTTTCTTT.

The rearrangement links TRBV7-6 to TRBJ2-3; D not resolved. There are 12 residues in the CDR3. V was clipped by 5 bases and J by 6 bases, with 9 bases between them. The V gene's germline CDR1 is SGHVS and CDR2 FNYEAQ. The CDR3 region is CASSGLVDTQYF. In DNA form, the CDR3 reads TGTGCCAGCAGCGGCTTAGTGGATACGCAGTATTTT.